These 3 T cell receptor beta chains were sequenced from one sample in a study of CD8+ T cells in alopecia areata. RNA was isolated and reverse transcribed to cDNA, the sequencing template. Some clones are missing from TCRdb's copy, which holds only in-frame ones; the method was immunoSEQ multiplex PCR. The sample lists 150,000 to 200,000 clones, under 80% occurring once. Treatment reported: oral pan-JAK inhibitor, 5-10 mg twice daily. The source was CD4+ T cells sorted from blood, collected around week 49, from a patient treated with tofacitinib. The receptors were gathered from a human donor with alopecia areata.

This rearrangement joins TRBV30 to TRBJ2-2, with D perhaps TRBD1 or TRBD2 (7 bases each). With 3 bases removed from V and 1 base from J, the gap between germline ends came to 18 bases. Germline V gene data show CDR1 as GTSNPN and CDR2 as SVGIG (reference sequence). The CDR3 loop spans 17 amino acids. The CDR3 DNA follows: TGTGCCTGGAGAACACAGGGAGGGGGCTTGAACACCGGGGAGCTGTTTTTT. Translating it yields CAWRTQGGGLNTGELFF.

This clone is a singleton in its sample. The CDR3 nucleotides read TGTGCCAGCAGCTTAGGTAGCGGGGGGGCCAAAGGTGAGCAGTTCTTC. It encodes CASSLGSGGAKGEQFF. The gene calls are TRBV7-6 and TRBJ2-1, with 11 bases aligning to TRBD2. The V gene end was trimmed by 1 base and the J gene end by 9 bases; junction bases not matched to a gene: 8. The CDR3 runs to 16 residues. Germline CDR1 and CDR2: SGHVS and FNYEAQ.

This clone was counted only a few times. The V gene is TRBV4-3, the J gene TRBJ1-2, with 7 nucleotides matching TRBD1. Germline V gene lookup returns CDR1 LGHNA and CDR2 YSLEER. This CDR3 has 15 residues. The V segment lost 4 bases and the J segment 0 bases; nucleotides outside the gene matches: 5. In DNA form, the CDR3 reads TGCGCCAGCAGCCGCTCAGGACAGGCTAACTATGGCTACACCTTC. Protein sequence: CASSRSGQANYGYTF.